Below are 10 T cell receptor beta chains sequenced from a single sample in a study of T cell responses to AZD1222 COVID-19 vaccine. The table came from immunoSEQ multiplex PCR; TCRdb's copy has only in-frame clones and leaves some out. The sample records about 93,000 clones, 89% being singletons. The sample here was peripheral blood, taken on day 0 of MenACWY control vaccination. These receptors were obtained from an adult in good health.

The CDR3 reads CASSFRSSGNTIYF. CDR3 coding DNA: TGTGCCAGCAGCTTTAGGAGCTCTGGAAACACCATATATTTT. V is TRBV11-3 and J is TRBJ1-3; D unclear. Trimming pared 3 bases from V and 0 bases from J, leaving 6 bases between. CDR1 is SGHNT and CDR2 is YENEEA in the germline V gene. This CDR3 is built from 14 residues.

CDR3 nucleotide sequence: TGTGCCAGCAGTGTCCCGGGACAGGGATTAAACGCTGAAGCTTTCTTT. Translating it yields CASSVPGQGLNAEAFF. The chain is built from TRBV6-1 and TRBJ1-1; 9 bases match TRBD1. The CDR3 has 16 amino acids. V lost 4 bases and J lost 6; bases outside the gene matches: 12. The germline V gene has CDR1 MNHNS and CDR2 SASEGT.

J is TRBJ1-5 and V is TRBV23-1, with TRBD1 matching over 8 bases. TRBV23-1 is flagged as an ORF with uncertain function. The CDR3 covers 14 residues. The ends lost 3 bases at V and 4 bases at J; junction bases unmatched: 2. CDR3 DNA: TGCGCCAGCAGTCAGGGGACAGGAAATCAGCCCCAGCATTTT. This gives the protein CASSQGTGNQPQHF.

The rearrangement uses TRBV5-1 and TRBJ1-2; perhaps TRBD1 as D (5 bases). V lost 3 bases and J lost 1, with 16 bases in between. This CDR3 is built from 16 residues. Per germline, CDR1 SGHRS and CDR2 YFSETQ. The CDR3 spells CASSSGMGTDNYGYTF. Here the CDR3 DNA reads TGCGCCAGCAGCTCGGGGATGGGGACGGATAACTATGGCTACACCTTC.

The chain uses TRBV5-1 and TRBJ2-5; no reliable D call. Trimming left V 3 bases short and J 5 bases short, with 14 bases between. The CDR3 sequence is 14 residues long. Germline CDR1 and CDR2: SGHRS and YFSETQ. The CDR3 sequence: CASSSTSSGETQYF. As DNA, the CDR3 is TGCGCCAGCAGCTCTACATCCTCTGGGGAGACCCAGTACTTC. The full variable domain, rest sourced from reference TRBV5-1 and TRBJ2-5, is KAGVTQTPRYLIKTRGQQVTLSCSPISGHRSVSWYQQTPGQGLQFLFEYFSETQRNKGNFPGRFSGRQFSNSRSEMNVSTLELGDSALYLCASSSTSSGETQYFGPGTRLLVL.

The chain joins TRBV14 to TRBJ1-2; D might be TRBD1 (5 bases). V was shortened by 0 bases and J by 8 bases, with 10 bases between the two germline ends. Germline V gene sequence: CDR1 SGHDN, CDR2 FVKESK. The CDR3 covers 13 residues. CDR3 sequence reads: CASSQDQGRGYTF. In DNA form, the CDR3 reads TGTGCCAGCAGCCAAGATCAGGGACGCGGCTACACCTTC.

The rearrangement joins TRBV27 to TRBJ2-5, with a tentative D call TRBD2 (5 bases). Germline CDR1 reads MNHEY; CDR2 reads SMNVEV (reference sequence). V was pared by 5 bases and J by 5 bases, with 12 bases between. CDR3 length equals 13 residues. This CDR3 is CASSPVRAETQYF. The CDR3 region has the DNA TGTGCCAGCAGTCCCGTGAGGGCGGAGACCCAGTACTTC.

This chain links TRBV9 with TRBJ1-6, with D maybe TRBD1 (6 bases). CDR1 SGDLS and CDR2 YYNGEE come from the germline V gene. The CDR3 totals 17 residues. Trimming took 0 bases from V and 9 from J, leaving 19 bases between them. This CDR3 is CASSVGGAGRGISPLHF. The CDR3 region has the DNA TGTGCCAGCAGCGTAGGAGGGGCGGGGAGGGGGATTTCACCCCTCCACTTT.

This clone was counted once. This chain uses TRBV5-1 with TRBJ2-7; 11 bases line up with TRBD1. V dropped 4 bases and J dropped 4; count of bases not matched to a gene: 4. The CDR3 loop spans 14 amino acids. Germline CDR1 is SGHRS and CDR2 is YFSETQ. CDR3 sequence: CASSRTGGQYEQYF. In DNA form, the CDR3 reads TGCGCCAGCAGCCGGACAGGGGGCCAATACGAGCAGTACTTC.

CDR3 region: CASSPNGGSNTGELFF. CDR3 DNA sequence: TGTGCCAGCTCACCCAACGGGGGGTCGAACACCGGGGAGCTGTTTTTT. The V gene is TRBV18, the J gene TRBJ2-2, with 7 nucleotides matching TRBD2. The CDR3 contains 16 residues. Germline CDR1 and CDR2: KGHSH and LQKENI. With V trimmed by 3 bases and J by 0 bases, 4 bases remained unmatched.